One and the same sample provided the 28 T cell receptor beta chains below, sequenced in a study of OX40 agonist ivuxolimab in advanced cancers. Generated by immunoSEQ multiplex PCR, the TCRdb table keeps only in-frame clones and is missing some. The sample has tens of thousands of clones; less than 90% are singletons. The source was CD4+ or CD8+ T cells sorted from blood, collected in a trial of the OX40 agonist ivuxolimab. The receptors originated from an adult with an advanced solid tumor such as melanoma, head and neck, liver or kidney cancer.

The rearrangement joins TRBV11-2 to TRBJ1-4; 9 positions agree with TRBD1. V lost 7 bases and J lost 2; bases outside the gene matches: 11. The CDR3 is 17 residues long. CDR1 is SGHAT, CDR2 FQNNGV, per germline. The CDR3 here is CASNLKDRGRTNEKLFF. In DNA form, the CDR3 reads TGTGCCAGCAATCTTAAGGACAGGGGAAGGACTAATGAAAAACTGTTTTTT.

J is TRBJ2-7 and V is TRBV29-1, with 12 positions matching TRBD1. Germline V gene data show CDR1 as SQVTM and CDR2 as ANQGSEA. The CDR3 extends over 19 amino acids. The junction had 18 bases not matched to a gene; V was cut back by 3 bases and J by 3 bases. In nucleotides, the CDR3 is TGCAGCGTTGAGGGTACCGGGACAGGGGGCGAATGGCCTCTCTACGAGCAGTACTTC. This gives the protein CSVEGTGTGGEWPLYEQYF.

The rearrangement joins TRBV9 to TRBJ2-1, with 10 bases aligning to TRBD2. V gave up 6 bases and J gave up 7 bases; unmatched junction bases: 4. The CDR3 contains 13 residues. Germline V CDR1 and CDR2: SGDLS, YYNGEE. CDR3 amino acids: CASKTSGWNEQFF. As DNA, the CDR3 is TGTGCCAGCAAGACTAGCGGGTGGAATGAGCAGTTCTTC.

The chain carries TRBV20-1 and TRBJ2-7; no definite D call. This CDR3 comprises 11 residues. V was trimmed by 5 bases and J by 3 bases, leaving 8 bases between them. Germline V CDR1 and CDR2: DFQATT, SNEGSKA (reference sequence). CDR3 coding DNA: TGCAGTGCTCCCACTCGCTACGAGCAGTACTTC. Translated: CSAPTRYEQYF.

The chain links TRBV11-3 to TRBJ2-3; D not certain. The CDR3 length is 13 residues. Per germline, CDR1 SGHNT and CDR2 YENEEA. V lost 2 bases to trimming and J lost 5 bases, with 8 bases between them. The CDR3 sequence: CASSLYFQDTQYF. The CDR3 DNA sequence: TGTGCCAGCAGCTTATATTTTCAAGATACGCAGTATTTT.

The V gene is TRBV7-9, the J gene TRBJ1-2; TRBD1 is a possible D gene (5 bases). Trimming shortened V by 1 base and J by 1 base, and 10 bases separated the two germline ends. This CDR3 has 15 residues. CDR1 and CDR2 from the germline V gene are SEHNR and FQNEAQ (reference sequence). The CDR3 sequence is CASSLDQGLNYGYTF. Here the CDR3 DNA reads TGTGCCAGCAGCTTAGACCAGGGCCTTAACTATGGCTACACCTTC.

The chain is built from TRBV9 and TRBJ2-7; D perhaps matches TRBD1 (6 bases). Germline CDR1 is SGDLS and CDR2 is YYNGEE. The length of the CDR3 is 13 residues. V gave up 5 bases and J gave up 6 bases, with 15 bases separating them. The CDR3 region has the DNA TGTGCCAGCAGGGCCAGGGGTCTGGTCGAGCAGTACTTC. Translating it yields CASRARGLVEQYF.

This chain uses TRBV5-1 with TRBJ1-1; D remains ambiguous. Germline V gene sequence: CDR1 SGHRS, CDR2 YFSETQ. CDR3 size: 13 residues. Trimming took 5 bases from V and 3 from J, leaving 11 bases between them. CDR3 loop: CASSTWGYTEAFF. The CDR3 nucleotides are TGCGCCAGCAGTACCTGGGGTTACACTGAAGCTTTCTTT.

J is TRBJ2-7 and V is TRBV21-1; TRBD2 is the table's D call, not checked against the DNA. TRBV21-1 is tagged as a pseudogene. This CDR3 spans 14 amino acids. CDR3 amino acids: CASIRGLGGYEQYF. For the CDR3, the DNA is TGTGCCAGCATAAGGGGACTAGGGGGATACGAGCAGTACTTC.

V usage is TRBV14 and J usage is TRBJ2-7, with 8 bases aligning to TRBD2. Germline V gene lookup returns CDR1 SGHDN and CDR2 FVKESK. This CDR3 is 16 amino acids long. The trim removed 0 bases at V and 0 bases at J, leaving 4 bases unmatched. CDR3 DNA: TGTGCCAGCAGCCAAGATCCAAGCGGGAGCTCCTACGAGCAGTACTTC. Protein: CASSQDPSGSSYEQYF. The full variable domain, in which reference TRBV14 and TRBJ2-7 provide the parts outside the CDR3, is EAGVTQFPSHSVIEKGQTVTLRCDPISGHDNLYWYRRVMGKEIKFLLHFVKESKQDESGMPNNRFLAERTGGTYSTLKVQPAELEDSGVYFCASSQDPSGSSYEQYFGPGTRLTVT.

This rearrangement joins TRBV7-9 to TRBJ2-3, with 10 bases matching TRBD2. V shed 4 bases and J 2 bases; nucleotides not matched to a gene: 6. Germline CDR1 and CDR2: SEHNR and FQNEAQ (reference sequence). This CDR3 spans 16 amino acids. CDR3 coding DNA: TGTGCCAGCAGCTCCTCTAGCGGGGGAGACACAGATACGCAGTATTTT. This encodes CASSSSSGGDTDTQYF.

This chain uses TRBV7-9 with TRBJ2-5, with D perhaps given as TRBD1 or TRBD2 (6 bases each). The V gene's germline CDR1 is SEHNR and CDR2 FQNEAQ (reference sequence). This CDR3 region has 14 residues. V dropped 5 bases and J dropped 4 bases, with 14 bases sitting between them. The CDR3 region is CASSVGGRGETQYF. The CDR3 nucleotides read TGTGCCAGCAGCGTAGGGGGGAGAGGAGAGACCCAGTACTTC.

V and J are TRBV9 and TRBJ1-1; D gene uncertain. The germline CDR1 and CDR2 sequences are SGDLS and YYNGEE. CDR3 length: 15 residues. The V end lost 2 bases, the J end lost 4 bases, and 15 bases lay between the germline ends. CDR3 region: CASSVAEGEATEAFF. The DNA of the CDR3 is TGTGCCAGCAGCGTTGCTGAGGGCGAGGCCACTGAAGCTTTCTTT.

This sequence joins TRBV5-1 and TRBJ2-1; 10 bases are shared with TRBD2. This CDR3 is 15 amino acids long. Germline V gives CDR1 SGHRS, CDR2 YFSETQ. V gave up 4 bases and J gave up 6 bases; unmatched junction bases: 7. For the CDR3, the DNA is TGCGCCAGCAGCCAAGCACTAGCGGGGACCAATGAGCAGTTCTTC. Translated, it gives CASSQALAGTNEQFF.

This clone is deemed medium-sized. This chain joins TRBV7-3 and TRBJ2-1, with D possibly matching TRBD1 (5 bases). With 1 base removed from V and 6 bases from J, the gap between germline ends came to 13 bases. The CDR3 sequence is 15 residues long. The germline V gene encodes CDR1 SGHTA and CDR2 FQGTGA. This CDR3 is CASSLIRDIGNEQFF. The CDR3 nucleotides read TGTGCCAGCAGCTTAATCAGGGATATTGGCAATGAGCAGTTCTTC. Filled out from reference TRBV7-3 and TRBJ2-1, the complete variable domain reads GAGVSQTPSNKVTEKGKYVELRCDPISGHTALYWYRQSLGQGPEFLIYFQGTGAADDSGLPNDRFFAVRPEGSVSTLKIQRTERGDSAVYLCASSLIRDIGNEQFFGPGTRLTVL.

The chain is built from TRBV27 and TRBJ2-5, with 13 nucleotides matching TRBD2. Germline V gene data show CDR1 as MNHEY and CDR2 as SMNVEV (reference sequence). The J segment lost 4 bases and the V segment lost 1 base, leaving 3 bases of the junction unmatched. The CDR3 has 16 amino acids. CDR3 sequence (DNA): TGTGCCAGCAGTTTATTGACTAGCGGGGGGCCAGAGACCCAGTACTTC. Translating it yields CASSLLTSGGPETQYF.

The gene calls are TRBV27 and TRBJ2-7, with D unclear. V was pared by 5 bases and J by 3 bases, with 11 bases between. Germline CDR1 is MNHEY and CDR2 is SMNVEV (reference sequence). The CDR3 consists of 13 residues. CDR3 DNA: TGTGCCAGCAGTCCCCTTTCCAGCTACGAGCAGTACTTC. It is translated as CASSPLSSYEQYF.

J is TRBJ2-1 and V is TRBV13; D is ambiguous. The CDR3 totals 13 residues. With 2 bases removed from V and 7 bases from J, the gap between germline ends came to 9 bases. The germline gives CDR1 PRHDT, CDR2 FYEKMQ (reference sequence). The chain's CDR3 is CASSLQPINEQFF. DNA of the CDR3: TGTGCCAGCAGCTTACAACCGATAAATGAGCAGTTCTTC. Using reference TRBV13 and TRBJ2-1 for the parts outside the CDR3, the full variable domain is AAGVIQSPRHLIKEKRETATLKCYPIPRHDTVYWYQQGPGQDPQFLISFYEKMQSDKGSIPDRFSAQQFSDYHSELNMSSLELGDSALYFCASSLQPINEQFFGPGTRLTVL.

The chain links TRBV2 to TRBJ2-2; 8 bases fit TRBD1. Per the germline V gene, CDR1 is SNHLY and CDR2 is FYNNEI. CDR3 length equals 12 residues. The V segment lost 10 bases and the J segment 4 bases; nucleotides outside the gene matches: 2. The CDR3 reads CAKTGGTGELFF. CDR3 DNA sequence: TGTGCCAAAACAGGGGGCACCGGGGAGCTGTTTTTT.

V usage is TRBV28 and J usage is TRBJ2-7, with D unresolved. The CDR3 loop spans 14 amino acids. V dropped 7 bases and J dropped 2 bases, with 15 bases sitting between them. In germline, CDR1 is MDHEN, CDR2 SYDVKM. In DNA, the CDR3 is TGTGCCAGCACCCTAAAGCTACCCCCCTACGAGCAGTACTTC. Amino acid sequence: CASTLKLPPYEQYF. Complete variable domain (other parts from reference TRBV28 and TRBJ2-7): DVKVTQSSRYLVKRTGEKVFLECVQDMDHENMFWYRQDPGLGLRLIYFSYDVKMKEKGDIPEGYSVSREKKERFSLILESASTNQTSMYLCASTLKLPPYEQYFGPGTRLTVT.

This chain uses TRBV4-1 with TRBJ1-3; D unresolved. The CDR3 contains 18 residues. V was cut by 1 base and J by 0 bases, with 16 bases left in between. Germline-derived CDR1 and CDR2 are MGHRA and YSYEKL. The DNA for the CDR3 is TGCGCCAGCAGCCAAGCATTCCCAGAGAGCTTCTCTGGAAACACCATATATTTT. The encoded protein is CASSQAFPESFSGNTIYF.

The chain employs TRBV27 and TRBJ1-2, with 9 bases fitting TRBD1. The CDR3 extends over 15 amino acids. CDR1 is MNHEY and CDR2 is SMNVEV in the germline V gene (reference sequence). The V segment lost 6 bases and the J segment 3 bases; nucleotides outside the gene matches: 8. Here the CDR3 reads CASRTGTGLYYGYTF. CDR3 coding DNA: TGTGCCAGCAGAACCGGGACAGGGCTTTACTATGGCTACACCTTC.

This chain connects TRBV5-6 to TRBJ2-1; D perhaps matches TRBD2 (5 bases). This CDR3 contains 13 residues. V dropped 4 bases and J dropped 7 bases, with 12 bases sitting between them. Germline CDR1 SGHDT, CDR2 YYEEEE. CDR3 in amino acids: CASSRGVLNEQFF. Written as DNA, the CDR3 is TGTGCCAGCAGCCGGGGAGTGCTAAATGAGCAGTTCTTC.

This chain links TRBV6-6 with TRBJ2-1; 8 bases agree with TRBD1. The length of the CDR3 is 14 residues. V lost 2 bases, J lost 8 bases, and 5 bases stayed unmatched. Germline CDR1 and CDR2: MNHNY and SVGAGI (reference sequence). For the CDR3, the DNA is TGTGCCAGCAGTTACAGGACAGGGAACGATGAGCAGTTCTTC. Its protein is CASSYRTGNDEQFF.

The chain is built from TRBV4-1 and TRBJ2-7, with D perhaps matching TRBD2 (6 bases). The germline V gene encodes CDR1 MGHRA and CDR2 YSYEKL. The CDR3 contains 14 residues. Trimming took 1 base from V and 3 from J, leaving 10 bases between them. The CDR3 DNA reads TGCGCCAGCAGCCAAGGTTTGGAGGGCTACGAGCAGTACTTC. This codes for CASSQGLEGYEQYF.

The chain has TRBV7-2 and TRBJ1-4; D call uncertain. The V and J ends lost 7 bases and 11 bases respectively, with 11 bases between them. The CDR3 length is 11 residues. Germline lookup yields CDR1 SGHTA and CDR2 FQGNSA. In DNA, the CDR3 is TGTGCCAGCATGGGGAGTCAGAAACTGTTTTTT. Encoded protein: CASMGSQKLFF.

This clone is deemed medium-sized. The rearrangement uses TRBV10-1 and TRBJ2-1, with 8 bases identical to TRBD1. CDR1 and CDR2 (germline): WNHNN, SYGVQD (reference sequence). This CDR3 region has 13 residues. The trim removed 5 bases at V and 6 bases at J, leaving 3 bases unmatched. This CDR3 reads CASSYTGGNEQFF. For the CDR3, the DNA is TGCGCCAGCAGTTATACAGGGGGCAATGAGCAGTTCTTC.

The gene calls are TRBV11-2 and TRBJ2-7; D gene unclear. The CDR3 length is 13 residues. Germline CDR1 SGHAT, CDR2 FQNNGV. V gave up 0 bases and J gave up 0 bases, with 3 bases separating them. The CDR3 is CASSLDYSYEQYF. The CDR3 region has the DNA TGTGCCAGCAGCTTAGACTACTCCTACGAGCAGTACTTC.